A single T cell receptor (beta chain) is shown here with its context. As yet, its antigen is unknown. This sample was taken from a study of T cell responses to AZD1222 COVID-19 vaccine. Only in-frame clones appear in the TCRdb table, and some are missing; sequencing was by immunoSEQ multiplex PCR. The sample records around 150,000 clones, roughly 90% being singletons. Study observations and caveats: Of spike-specific TCRs, nearly half reportedly target regions left unmutated in variants. Spike-wide coverage was observed for vaccine-associated CD4 TCRs, with dominant responses at 160-218 and 743-854. Researchers took repertoire samples only after the peak T cell response had come. There were mostly white British donors and more females than males, and clonal diversity was possibly underestimated.

V lost 4 bases and J lost 4, with 10 bases in between. Germline V CDR1 and CDR2: SQVTM, ANQGSEA. The CDR3 length is 13 residues. The chain carries TRBV29-1 and TRBJ2-2; perhaps TRBD1 as D (5 bases). This TCR came from an adult who received the AZD1222 COVID-19 vaccine. The sample here was peripheral blood, taken 28 days after the second AZD1222 dose. In DNA, the CDR3 is TGCAGCGTTGTGTCAGACAGCACCGGGGAGCTGTTTTTT. It codes for CSVVSDSTGELFF.